This T cell receptor (beta chain) originates from a study of identical twins. Broader study findings: There was more out-of-frame TCR alpha sharing in monozygotic twins than models estimated.

TCRdb independently ran MiXCR on the 5' RACE reads; one entry per CDR3 protein. The data hold 450,000 to 650,000 distinct CDR3 sequences, with 13% to 15% observed a single time. Germline CDR1 and CDR2: LNHNV and YYDKDF (reference sequence). With 0 bases removed from V and 6 bases from J, the gap between germline ends came to 11 bases. CDR3 size: 14 residues. No donor was unhealthy or non-Caucasian. Worth noting for this clonotype: No antigen is known for it.

The same data also went into a second study, on yellow fever vaccine responses in identical twins.

This receptor was obtained from a woman under 30 in good health. Sequencing was done on a sample of CD4+ T cells sorted from blood. This chain joins TRBV15 and TRBJ1-2; D unclear. The CDR3 here is CATSRDGSSDGYTF. CDR3 DNA: TGTGCCACCAGCAGAGATGGGTCTTCGGATGGCTACACCTTC. The variable domain in full, with the rest retrieved from reference TRBV15 and TRBJ1-2, is DAMVIQNPRYQVTQFGKPVTLSCSQTLNHNVMYWYQQKSSQAPKLLFHYYDKDFNNEADTPDNFQSRRPNTSFCFLDIRSPGLGDTAMYLCATSRDGSSDGYTFGSGTRLTVV.